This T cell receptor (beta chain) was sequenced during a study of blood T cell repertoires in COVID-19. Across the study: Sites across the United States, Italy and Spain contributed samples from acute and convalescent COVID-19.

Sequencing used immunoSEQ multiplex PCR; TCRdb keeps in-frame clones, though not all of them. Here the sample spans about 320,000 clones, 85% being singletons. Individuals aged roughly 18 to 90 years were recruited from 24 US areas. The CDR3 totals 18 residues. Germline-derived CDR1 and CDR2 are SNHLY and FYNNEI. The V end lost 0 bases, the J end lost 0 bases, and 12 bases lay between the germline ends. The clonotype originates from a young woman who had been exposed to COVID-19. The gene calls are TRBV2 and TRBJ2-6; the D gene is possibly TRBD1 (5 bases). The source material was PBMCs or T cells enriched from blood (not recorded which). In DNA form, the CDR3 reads TGTGCCAGCAGTGAAGCGGGCACAGGCTTCTCTGGGGCCAACGTCCTGACTTTC. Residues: CASSEAGTGFSGANVLTF.